These T cell receptor beta chains were read from a single sample in a study of memory CD4+ T cells and cytomegalovirus serostatus. Libraries were prepared by immunoSEQ multiplex PCR; TCRdb keeps only in-frame clonotypes and omits some of them. The sample includes just under 65,000 clones, approximately 77% of them seen just once. Sequenced material: memory CD4+ T cells from blood. Every receptor here comes from an adult in good health and CMV-seronegative. Both conserved end residues are part of each CDR3. The D gene is left open where the match is weak. The size of a clone is reported for some rows only, either as once, few or many, or as a class for expanded clones.

NA,15,TRBV30,TRBD1,TRBJ1-3,CAWSAPGQRRNTIYF,TGTGCCTGGAGTGCCCCGGGACAGCGGAGAAACACCATATATTTT
NA,15,TRBV4-1,NA,TRBJ1-3,CASSQGRASGNTIYF,TGCGCCAGCAGCCAAGGTAGGGCAAGTGGAAACACCATATATTTT
NA,16,TRBV5-4,TRBD1,TRBJ2-1,CASSLVLGQVLNEQFF,TGTGCCAGCAGCTTGGTTTTAGGACAGGTCCTAAATGAGCAGTTCTTC
NA,14,TRBV28,TRBD1,TRBJ2-3,CASSGTGGTDTQYF,TGTGCCAGCAGCGGGACAGGGGGCACAGATACGCAGTATTTT
NA,13,TRBV19,TRBD2,TRBJ2-7,CASRYNGREVQYF,TGTGCCAGTAGGTACAACGGGAGGGAAGTGCAGTACTTC
NA,15,TRBV19,TRBD2,TRBJ2-7,CASSSFGTSDYEQYF,TGTGCCAGTAGTTCGTTTGGGACTAGCGATTACGAGCAGTACTTC
once,13,TRBV5-1,NA,TRBJ2-5,CASSGDLEETQYF,TGCGCCAGCAGCGGGGACCTCGAAGAGACCCAGTACTTC
NA,16,TRBV5-1,TRBD1,TRBJ1-4,CASSLGQVATNEKLFF,TGCGCCAGCAGCTTAGGACAGGTGGCAACTAATGAAAAACTGTTTTTT
once,12,TRBV7-8,NA,TRBJ1-1,CASSGRDTEAFF,TGTGCCAGCAGCGGACGAGACACTGAAGCTTTCTTT
NA,17,TRBV10-3,NA,TRBJ1-1,CAISVGGRGEGGTEAFF,TGTGCCATCAGTGTCGGGGGGAGAGGGGAAGGGGGCACTGAAGCTTTCTTT
NA,13,TRBV18,NA,TRBJ1-5,CASSAGIIKPQHF,TGTGCCAGCTCTGCAGGGATTATAAAGCCCCAGCATTTT
NA,13,TRBV10-1,NA,TRBJ1-1,CASSRRGNTEAFF,TGCGCCAGCAGTCGACGGGGGAACACTGAAGCTTTCTTT
few,11,TRBV5-1,NA,TRBJ1-1,CASSGRTEAFF,TGCGCCAGCAGCGGAAGAACTGAAGCTTTCTTT
NA,14,TRBV2,NA,TRBJ1-1,CASSWGHPNTEAFF,TGTGCCAGCAGTTGGGGACACCCGAACACTGAAGCTTTCTTT
NA,14,TRBV7-2,TRBD2,TRBJ2-5,CASSTGLAAETQYF,TGTGCCAGCAGCACGGGACTAGCCGCAGAGACCCAGTACTTC
NA,17,TRBV7-9,TRBD1,TRBJ1-1,CASSLITGRGRGTEAFF,TGTGCCAGCAGCTTAATTACGGGCAGGGGGCGAGGGACTGAAGCTTTCTTT
NA,11,TRBV6-5,NA,TRBJ2-7,CASSSGQSKYF,TGTGCCAGCAGTTCTGGACAGTCTAAGTACTTC
once,14,TRBV27,NA,TRBJ1-5,CASSLGWGDQPQHF,TGTGCCAGCAGTTTAGGATGGGGGGATCAGCCCCAGCATTTT
NA,16,TRBV28,TRBD2,TRBJ2-1,CASSSPSGGSYNEQFF,TGTGCCAGCAGTTCCCCTAGCGGGGGCTCCTACAATGAGCAGTTCTTC
NA,15,TRBV7-3,NA,TRBJ1-3,CASVLGESSGNTIYF,TGTGCCAGCGTTCTGGGAGAGTCCTCTGGAAACACCATATATTTT
NA,15,TRBV2,TRBD2,TRBJ2-2,CASAVGLADTGELFF,TGTGCCAGCGCCGTCGGACTAGCGGACACCGGGGAGCTGTTTTTT
NA,15,TRBV10-1,NA,TRBJ2-1,CASSGVGGRMDEQFF,TGCGCCAGCAGTGGAGTAGGAGGGCGAATGGATGAGCAGTTCTTC
NA,14,TRBV10-3,TRBD2,TRBJ2-7,CAIRETSGDYEQYF,TGTGCCATCAGAGAGACTAGCGGGGACTACGAGCAGTACTTC
NA,15,TRBV2,NA,TRBJ2-7,CASSPSSGAYYEQYF,TGTGCCAGCAGTCCTAGCTCAGGGGCTTACTACGAGCAGTACTTC
NA,15,TRBV4-2,NA,TRBJ1-1,CASSRGGTANTEAFF,TGTGCCAGCAGCCGAGGAGGGACCGCTAACACTGAAGCTTTCTTT
NA,16,TRBV19,NA,TRBJ2-7,CASSSHSRGGASEQYF,TGTGCCAGTAGTTCCCACTCTAGGGGGGGGGCGAGCGAGCAGTACTTC
NA,16,TRBV27,NA,TRBJ1-2,CASSGGGGRGNYGYTF,TGTGCCAGCAGTGGGGGTGGGGGACGGGGTAACTATGGCTACACCTTC
NA,14,TRBV28,NA,TRBJ1-5,CASSSPGGGQPQHF,TGTGCCAGCAGTTCCCCGGGGGGAGGTCAGCCCCAGCATTTT
few,15,TRBV4-1,NA,TRBJ1-3,CASSQSGTSGNTIYF,TGCGCCAGCAGCCAATCCGGGACCTCTGGAAACACCATATATTTT
NA,15,TRBV6-1,TRBD1,TRBJ1-1,CASSGQWSGGALAFF,TGTGCCAGCAGTGGGCAATGGTCAGGGGGCGCGTTGGCTTTCTTT
NA,14,TRBV7-7,NA,TRBJ2-1,CASSLGGARGEQFF,TGTGCTAGCAGCTTAGGTGGGGCCAGGGGTGAGCAGTTCTTC
NA,16,TRBV9,NA,TRBJ2-1,CASSGDGGGLYNEQFF,TGTGCCAGCAGCGGGGACGGGGGCGGCCTCTACAATGAGCAGTTCTTC
NA,13,TRBV10-3,NA,TRBJ2-7,CATSVQGTYEQYF,TGTGCCACCTCGGTTCAGGGAACCTACGAGCAGTACTTC
NA,16,TRBV5-1,TRBD1,TRBJ2-7,CASSLAPQGARREQYF,TGCGCCAGCAGCTTGGCGCCTCAGGGGGCGCGGCGCGAGCAGTACTTC
once,15,TRBV5-1,TRBD1,TRBJ1-3,CASSFTGDSGNTIYF,TGCGCCAGCAGCTTTACAGGGGACTCTGGAAACACCATATATTTT
NA,14,TRBV9,TRBD1,TRBJ1-2,CASSVGTGAHGYTF,TGTGCCAGCAGCGTAGGGACAGGGGCTCATGGCTACACCTTC
NA,15,TRBV30,NA,TRBJ1-1,CAWSPYRRDPTEAFF,TGTGCCTGGAGTCCCTACCGCAGGGACCCCACTGAAGCTTTCTTT
NA,14,TRBV2,NA,TRBJ2-7,CASNWAGRPYEQYF,TGTGCCAGCAATTGGGCAGGGAGACCCTACGAGCAGTACTTC
NA,13,TRBV6-6,NA,TRBJ2-7,CASSSGQSYEQYF,TGTGCCAGCAGTTCAGGACAGTCCTACGAGCAGTACTTC
NA,14,TRBV5-1,NA,TRBJ1-1,CASSLKGSNTEAFF,TGCGCCAGCAGCCTCAAGGGGTCGAACACTGAAGCTTTCTTT
few,17,TRBV4-3,TRBD1,TRBJ1-2,CASSQDENRGRVGGYTF,TGCGCCAGCAGCCAAGATGAAAACAGGGGGCGTGTAGGGGGCTACACCTTC
NA,11,TRBV2,NA,TRBJ1-1,CASSEALRMSF,TGTGCCAGCAGTGAAGCGCTTCGGATGTCCTTT
NA,15,TRBV5-3,TRBD2,TRBJ2-7,CARSPGGVSSYEQYF,TGTGCCAGAAGCCCGGGGGGGGTTAGCTCCTACGAGCAGTACTTC
NA,13,TRBV6-6,NA,TRBJ1-2,CASSIKANYGYTF,TGTGCCAGTTCAATAAAAGCTAACTATGGCTACACCTTC
many,15,TRBV19,NA,TRBJ1-5,CASSIPGGRYQPQHF,TGTGCCAGTAGTATACCCGGGGGGCGGTATCAGCCCCAGCATTTT